Below, 14 T cell receptor beta chains from the same sample are listed, as sequenced in a study of T cells in Graves' hyperthyroidism and ophthalmopathy. TCR beta CDR3 region amplification was performed from RNA transcripts. An initial round of RT-PCR targeting the TCR CDR3 relied on the HTBI primer set. TCRdb processed the multiplex PCR reads anew with MiXCR; each CDR3 protein has one entry. There are under 500,000 distinct CDR3 sequences in the sample; about 14% occur only once, and around 27% lies in the top ten. Specimen: blood. The receptor source for this set is a man aged 50-60 years with Graves' ophthalmopathy.

This clonotype showed up many times. This sequence joins TRBV2 and TRBJ2-7, with D possibly TRBD2 on 5 matching bases. The V gene's germline CDR1 is SNHLY and CDR2 FYNNEI. The CDR3 is made up of 13 amino acids. Trimming stripped 8 bases from V and 0 bases from J, with 11 bases between. The CDR3 reads CASFEGGSYEQYF. Written as DNA, the CDR3 is TGTGCCAGCTTCGAGGGCGGCTCCTACGAGCAGTACTTC.

This clonotype was observed many times. The CDR3 DNA sequence: TGTGCCAGCAGCTCCTCACAGCTGGCATACGAGCAGTACTTC. Amino acids: CASSSSQLAYEQYF. The gene calls are TRBV7-9 and TRBJ2-7; D is ambiguous. CDR3 length: 14 residues. The germline CDR1 and CDR2 sequences are SEHNR and FQNEAQ (reference sequence). V lost 4 bases and J lost 4, with 14 bases in between.

To note about this clonotype: Germline is not matched at one junction end, which may reflect a read error. The rearrangement links TRBV7-3 to TRBJ2-5; the D is unclear. The CDR3 is 14 residues long. Germline V CDR1 and CDR2: SGHTA, FQGTGA. CDR3 in amino acids: CASRPPASQKTQYF. The DNA of the CDR3 is TGTGCCAGCAGACCCCCGGCGTCCCAAAAGACCCAGTACTTC.

This clonotype was detected many times. The chain recombines TRBV20-1 with TRBJ1-1; D is unclear. This CDR3 has 14 residues. Trimming pared 0 bases from V and 4 bases from J, leaving 12 bases between. Germline CDR1 DFQATT, CDR2 SNEGSKA (reference sequence). CDR3 bases: TGCAGTGCTAGAGACCCCAGGCGGGGCACTGAAGCTTTCTTT. It is translated as CSARDPRRGTEAFF.

There are many counts of this clonotype. The CDR3 reads CASSLWTDTQYF. DNA for the CDR3: TGTGCCAGCAGTCTTTGGACAGATACGCAGTATTTT. The chain has TRBV2 and TRBJ2-3; D is uncertain. CDR1 is SNHLY, CDR2 FYNNEI, per germline. V dropped 5 bases and J dropped 3 bases, with 6 bases sitting between them. CDR3 length: 12 residues.

V is TRBV24-1 and J is TRBJ2-3; 9 bases line up with TRBD2. From germline, CDR1 is KGHDR and CDR2 SFDVKD. Unmatched junction bases numbered 9, after V lost 3 bases and J lost 6 bases. The CDR3 is made up of 16 amino acids. The CDR3 loop is CATSDMTSGGGDTQYF. For the CDR3, the DNA is TGTGCCACCAGTGATATGACTAGCGGAGGTGGTGATACGCAGTATTTT.

In this sample, this clonotype turned up a few times. V gene TRBV5-4 combines with J gene TRBJ2-7; the D gene is possibly TRBD1 (6 bases). This CDR3 is 13 amino acids long. Looked up from germline, CDR1 is SGHNT and CDR2 is YYREEE (reference sequence). Trimming stripped 2 bases from V and 5 bases from J, with 11 bases between. DNA of the CDR3: TGTGCCAGCAGCTTCCCTTCAGGGGACGAGCAGTACTTC. Its translation is CASSFPSGDEQYF.

This clonotype came up many times. The gene calls are TRBV28 and TRBJ2-1, with a possible D match to TRBD2 (6 bases). The germline gives CDR1 MDHEN, CDR2 SYDVKM. Trimming took 5 bases from V and 5 from J, leaving 19 bases between them. The CDR3 runs 16 residues. CDR3 in amino acids: CASSRFPGTYHNEQFF. CDR3 sequence (DNA): TGTGCCAGCAGTCGCTTTCCCGGGACTTATCACAATGAGCAGTTCTTC.

The sample holds a few counts of this clonotype. The J gene is TRBJ2-7, the V gene TRBV20-1; D may be TRBD2 (6 bases). In germline, CDR1 is DFQATT, CDR2 SNEGSKA (reference sequence). There are 13 residues in the CDR3. V lost 4 bases to trimming and J lost 2 bases, with 12 bases between them. DNA of the CDR3: TGCAGTGCTACTCCCGGGAGAGCCTACGAGCAGTACTTC. Amino acid sequence: CSATPGRAYEQYF.

This clonotype has ten or more counts. The chain joins TRBV11-1 to TRBJ2-1, with no clear D. V lost 0 bases to trimming and J lost 9 bases, with 6 bases between them. CDR1 is SGHAT, CDR2 FQDESV, per germline (reference sequence). This CDR3 is 12 amino acids long. CDR3 bases: TGTGCCAGCAGCTTAGCGAGTCCTGAGCAGTTCTTC. Protein: CASSLASPEQFF.

Many counts were recorded for this clonotype. The gene calls are TRBV10-3 and TRBJ2-7, with a weak D call TRBD1 (5 bases). The ends were cut back, 5 bases at V and 4 bases at J, with 9 bases in the middle. The germline V gene encodes CDR1 ENHRY and CDR2 SYGVKD. The length of the CDR3 is 12 residues. The CDR3 region is CAISRDSYEQYF. DNA for the CDR3: TGTGCCATCAGTCGAGACAGTTACGAGCAGTACTTC.

This clonotype was seen many times. The gene calls are TRBV12-3 or TRBV12-4 and TRBJ2-2; 8 positions agree with TRBD2. The CDR3 is 15 amino acids. The trim removed 6 bases at V and 5 bases at J, leaving 8 bases unmatched. In DNA form, the CDR3 reads TGTGCCAGCAGGGTTAGCGGGGCCCTAACCGGGGAGCTGTTTTTT. This codes for CASRVSGALTGELFF.

The J gene is TRBJ2-7, the V gene TRBV20-1, with D possibly matching TRBD2 (7 bases). The CDR3 has 15 residues. Germline CDR1 DFQATT, CDR2 SNEGSKA (reference sequence). V was trimmed by 3 bases and J by 5 bases, leaving 20 bases between them. CDR3 nucleotides: TGCAGTGCTAGGCCGCTTGGGGGGGCGCGGAACGAGCAGTACTTC. Translated, it gives CSARPLGGARNEQYF.

On this clonotype itself: A much larger clone lies a single base off, so this may be a read error. The V call is TRBV28, the J call TRBJ1-5, with a weak D call TRBD1 (6 bases). Germline-derived CDR1 and CDR2 are MDHEN and SYDVKM. This CDR3 spans 13 amino acids. CDR3 residues: CVSRQGNNQPQHF. CDR3 nucleotides: TGTGTCAGCAGGCAGGGGAACAATCAGCCCCAGCATTTT.